This TCR beta chain was documented in a study of blood T cell repertoires in COVID-19. Clones were read by immunoSEQ multiplex PCR, and TCRdb kept only the in-frame ones, dropping some. The sample records about 67,000 clones, over 70% being singletons. This CDR3 contains 12 residues. Germline CDR1 LGHDT, CDR2 YNNKEL (reference sequence). The genes are TRBV3-1 (or the pseudogene TRBV3-2) and TRBJ2-5; D uncertain. The J call is doubtful: the DNA matches TRBJ2-7 better. Material: peripheral blood. The TCR was taken from a man aged 50 to 60 with active COVID-19. In nucleotides, the CDR3 is TGTGCCAGCAGCCAAGGGCGGTACGAGCAGTACTTC. As protein: CASSQGRYEQYF.